Below, 18 T cell receptor beta chains from the same sample are listed, as sequenced in a study of OX40 agonist ivuxolimab in advanced cancers. TCRdb keeps only in-frame clones here, not all; method: immunoSEQ multiplex PCR. The sample contains 60,000 or so clones, around 90% of which appear only once. Sample: CD4+ or CD8+ T cells sorted from blood, taken in a trial of the OX40 agonist ivuxolimab. These receptors were obtained from an adult with an advanced solid tumor such as melanoma, head and neck, liver or kidney cancer.

The chain has TRBV18 and TRBJ1-2; D not certain. This CDR3 contains 13 residues. Looked up from germline, CDR1 is KGHSH and CDR2 is LQKENI. V gave up 3 bases and J gave up 0 bases, with 5 bases separating them. The CDR3 DNA reads as TGTGCCAGCTCACCGGGCACTAACTATGGCTACACCTTC. It is translated as CASSPGTNYGYTF.

The chain joins TRBV2 to TRBJ1-5; D is unclear. The length of the CDR3 is 11 residues. V was trimmed by 8 bases and J by 11 bases, leaving 13 bases between them. CDR1 is SNHLY and CDR2 is FYNNEI in the germline V gene. CDR3 in DNA: TGTGCCAGCCGACTGGTTTTGGCCCAGCATTTT. It translates to CASRLVLAQHF.

V gene TRBV11-3 combines with J gene TRBJ1-1; TRBD1 is a possible D gene (5 bases). Germline V gene sequence: CDR1 SGHNT, CDR2 YENEEA. This CDR3 contains 14 residues. Trimming pared 5 bases from V and 4 bases from J, leaving 14 bases between. In DNA, the CDR3 is TGTGCCAGCAGCCCTCCCCGGGGGACCACTGAAGCTTTCTTT. Translating it yields CASSPPRGTTEAFF.

The J gene is TRBJ1-1, the V gene TRBV19; D might be TRBD1 (5 bases). Germline CDR1 and CDR2: LNHDA and SQIVND (reference sequence). V was cut by 3 bases and J by 1 base, with 15 bases left in between. This CDR3 is built from 16 residues. CDR3 in amino acids: CASSMGQGVTNTEAFF. The CDR3, as DNA: TGTGCCAGTAGTATGGGCCAAGGGGTTACGAACACTGAAGCTTTCTTT.

The CDR3 protein is CASSLAGTPLEQYF. In nucleotides, the CDR3 is TGTGCCAGCAGCCTCGCCGGGACACCATTGGAGCAGTACTTC. This rearrangement joins TRBV28 to TRBJ2-7, with a weak D call TRBD1 (6 bases). Germline lookup yields CDR1 MDHEN and CDR2 SYDVKM. V lost 6 bases and J lost 7, with 19 bases in between. The CDR3 is 14 amino acids.

The chain is built from TRBV30 and TRBJ1-5; D remains ambiguous. V was cut by 2 bases and J by 4 bases, with 12 bases left in between. This CDR3 has 14 residues. CDR1 and CDR2 (germline): GTSNPN, SVGIG (reference sequence). The CDR3 DNA reads as TGTGCCTGGAGTCCCTCGGGGAGGAATCAGCCCCAGCATTTT. Protein sequence: CAWSPSGRNQPQHF. Filled out from reference TRBV30 and TRBJ1-5, the complete variable domain reads SQTIHQWPATLVQPVGSPLSLECTVEGTSNPNLYWYRQAAGRGLQLLFYSVGIGQISSEVPQNLSASRPQDRQFILSSKKLLLSDSGFYLCAWSPSGRNQPQHFGDGTRLSIL.

The chain is built from TRBV27 and TRBJ1-4; a weak D match, TRBD1 (6 bases). Trimming removed 4 bases from V and 3 bases from J, with 9 bases in between. The germline V gene encodes CDR1 MNHEY and CDR2 SMNVEV (reference sequence). There are 14 residues in the CDR3. The CDR3 is CASSWTAPNEKLFF. CDR3 sequence (DNA): TGTGCCAGCAGTTGGACAGCGCCTAATGAAAAACTGTTTTTT.

The genes are TRBV9 and TRBJ2-1; TRBD2 matches 15 bases. The CDR3 loop spans 19 amino acids. Germline CDR1 is SGDLS and CDR2 is YYNGEE. V shed 2 bases, J shed 0 bases, and the junction held 6 bases outside the gene matches. CDR3 in amino acids: CASSVGLAGGSRSYNEQFF. CDR3 in DNA: TGTGCCAGCAGCGTTGGACTAGCGGGAGGGTCCCGCTCCTACAATGAGCAGTTCTTC.

The chain links TRBV29-1 to TRBJ2-1; D is unclear. Germline loops: CDR1 SQVTM, CDR2 ANQGSEA. V was shortened by 0 bases and J by 7 bases, with 13 bases between the two germline ends. CDR3 length equals 14 residues. This chain's CDR3 is CSVEDKGLWNEQFF. The DNA of the CDR3 is TGCAGCGTTGAAGATAAGGGCCTCTGGAATGAGCAGTTCTTC.

The sample holds one count of this clone. V usage is TRBV28 and J usage is TRBJ1-2; 7 nucleotides align to TRBD1. CDR1 is MDHEN, CDR2 SYDVKM, per germline. V shed 5 bases and J 8 bases; nucleotides not matched to a gene: 8. This CDR3 has 13 residues. CDR3 nucleotides: TGTGCCAGCAGTGACAGGGAATCCAAAGGCTACACCTTC. This gives the protein CASSDRESKGYTF.

This chain links TRBV15 with TRBJ1-2; D perhaps matches TRBD1 (6 bases). V shed 3 bases and J shed 3 bases, with 14 bases lying between them. In germline, CDR1 is LNHNV, CDR2 YYDKDF (reference sequence). This CDR3 region has 15 residues. The CDR3 DNA reads as TGTGCCACCAGCAGTATTTTACAGGGTTACTATGGCTACACCTTC. Amino acid sequence: CATSSILQGYYGYTF. Full variable domain (missing parts from reference TRBV15 and TRBJ1-2): DAMVIQNPRYQVTQFGKPVTLSCSQTLNHNVMYWYQQKSSQAPKLLFHYYDKDFNNEADTPDNFQSRRPNTSFCFLDIRSPGLGDTAMYLCATSSILQGYYGYTFGSGTRLTVV.

The J gene is TRBJ1-2, the V gene TRBV6-6; 7 bases line up with TRBD1. The CDR3 extends over 16 amino acids. CDR1 and CDR2 from the germline V gene are MNHNY and SVGAGI (reference sequence). J was trimmed by 7 bases and V by 5 bases; bases with no gene match: 16. This CDR3 reads CASSQRATGSWTGYTF. CDR3 DNA sequence: TGTGCCAGCAGTCAGCGCGCGACAGGGTCATGGACTGGCTACACCTTC.

This rearrangement joins TRBV11-3 to TRBJ2-1; D remains unclear. Trimming removed 1 base at V and 5 bases at J, with 12 bases between. The CDR3 is 15 residues long. Germline assignment: CDR1 SGHNT and CDR2 YENEEA. The CDR3 region has the DNA TGTGCCAGCAGCTTAGTTGTGGGATCCGACAATGAGCAGTTCTTC. This translates into CASSLVVGSDNEQFF.

This clone was detected only once. The chain links TRBV27 to TRBJ1-2; D remains ambiguous. The CDR3 is made up of 15 amino acids. The germline V gene has CDR1 MNHEY and CDR2 SMNVEV (reference sequence). Between the trimmed V and J ends, which lost 2 bases and 0 bases, there was a span of 10 bases. DNA of the CDR3: TGTGCCAGCAGTTTAACGGGGTACTCTAACTATGGCTACACCTTC. This translates into CASSLTGYSNYGYTF.

The chain carries TRBV10-3 and TRBJ2-7, with 11 bases aligning to TRBD1. The V segment lost 3 bases and the J segment 4 bases; nucleotides outside the gene matches: 5. The CDR3 contains 15 residues. The germline V gene encodes CDR1 ENHRY and CDR2 SYGVKD. CDR3 protein: CAISDVGQGEYEQYF. The CDR3 region has the DNA TGTGCCATCAGTGACGTGGGACAGGGGGAATACGAGCAGTACTTC.

The chain couples TRBV6-1 to TRBJ2-5; tentative D call: TRBD2 (5 bases). The CDR3 length is 13 residues. Trimming removed 3 bases from V and 4 bases from J, with 9 bases in between. Germline V lookup: CDR1 MNHNS, CDR2 SASEGT. In DNA, the CDR3 is TGTGCCAGCAGTGAGGAAGGGAGAGAGACCCAGTACTTC. This translates into CASSEEGRETQYF.

The chain uses TRBV6-7 and TRBJ1-3, with TRBD1 matching over 9 bases. TRBV6-7 is an open reading frame whose function is uncertain. The CDR3 loop spans 18 amino acids. Germline trimming cut 7 bases from V and 4 bases from J; bases unmatched to any gene: 17. The CDR3 region is CASTYRGGTGISGNTIYF. The CDR3 DNA follows: TGTGCCAGCACCTACCGGGGCGGGACAGGGATAAGCGGAAACACCATATATTTT.

The chain links TRBV6-5 to TRBJ1-5; D remains unclear. Germline V gives CDR1 MNHEY, CDR2 SVGAGI. Trimming shortened V by 5 bases and J by 0 bases, and 11 bases separated the two germline ends. The CDR3 has 15 amino acids. The CDR3 region is CASSVERDSNQPQHF. The CDR3 DNA reads TGTGCCAGCAGTGTGGAAAGGGATAGCAATCAGCCCCAGCATTTT.